A selection of T cell receptor beta chains follows, all from one sample in a study of tumor-infiltrating lymphocytes in primary liver carcinoma. Via MiXCR, TCRdb re-called the multiplex PCR reads, giving one row per CDR3 protein. The sample includes 100,000 or so distinct CDR3 sequences, about 62% of them seen just once. Sequenced input: liver tumor tissue from sampling region 2. The receptors derive from a woman between 55 and 75 years old with primary liver carcinoma and hepatitis B virus infection. CDR3s include the opening cysteine and the closing phenylalanine or tryptophan. A D gene is named only where the DNA matches it firmly. Size is stated for part of the rows, as once, few or many counts, or as a class when the clone is expanded.

TGTGCCAGCAACCAGGACATGGCAGGTGCGAATGAGCAGTTCTTC,CASNQDMAGANEQFF,NA,TRBJ2-1,NA,TRBV6-1
TGTGCCAGCAGTTTTCGGTCGGGACATAATCAGCCCCAGCATTTT,CASSFRSGHNQPQHF,many,TRBJ1-5,NA,TRBV12-3/TRBV12-4
TGTGCCAGCAGTACCCCTGGACTATCGGGAACCTCTGGGGCCAACGTCCTGACTTTC,CASSTPGLSGTSGANVLTF,NA,TRBJ2-6,NA,TRBV6-2/TRBV6-3
TGTGCCAGCAGTGAAGGGGGTAGCGGGAGTGCCCACGAGCAGTTCTTC,CASSEGGSGSAHEQFF,NA,TRBJ2-1,TRBD2,TRBV6-1
TGTGCCAGCAGCCACCCTCCTACTGAAGCTTTCTTT,CASSHPPTEAFF,NA,TRBJ1-1,NA,TRBV7-3
TGTGCCAGCAGCTCCCCACAGGGGGCGGGTGGCTACACCTTC,CASSSPQGAGGYTF,many,TRBJ1-2,TRBD1,TRBV7-9
TGTGCCGGCAACTTTGGGCGTAGCTCCAATGAGAAGTTCTTC,CAGNFGRSSNEKFF,NA,TRBJ2-1,NA,TRBV11-2
TGTGCCAGCAGCTCAGAGGACGGGGAGCTGTTTTTT,CASSSEDGELFF,NA,TRBJ2-2,NA,TRBV7-8
TGTGCCAGCAACTTCGTTGAGGGGGGTGAAGTTTTCTTT,CASNFVEGGEVFF,NA,TRBJ1-1,NA,TRBV6-1
TGTGCCAGCAGTCCGAGCGGGACTAGCGGGAAGGGTGAGCAGTTCTTT,CASSPSGTSGKGEQFF,NA,TRBJ2-1,TRBD2,TRBV28
TGCAGCGTTGAAACTAGCGGGAGCTACGAGCAGTACTTC,CSVETSGSYEQYF,many,TRBJ2-7,TRBD2,TRBV29-1
TGTGCCAGCAGTTACATCCAGGGGGCGAGGTTAATCAGGCAGTTCTTC,CASSYIQGARLIRQFF,once,TRBJ2-1,TRBD1,TRBV6-6
TGTGCCAGCAGTCCCAACAACGGGAGACTGGGCGGGGAGTTGTTTTTT,CASSPNNGRLGGELFF,NA,TRBJ2-2,NA,TRBV12-3/TRBV12-4
TGTGCCAGCAGTCCCTGGGACAGGGGGTTCACTGAAGCTTTCTTT,CASSPWDRGFTEAFF,many,TRBJ1-1,TRBD1,TRBV6-2/TRBV6-3
TGCGCCAGCAGCTCGGGTAGCGGGAGGCTACAGAACGGGGAGCTGTTTTTT,CASSSGSGRLQNGELFF,NA,TRBJ2-2,TRBD2,TRBV5-1
TGTGCCAGCACCCCCCCTTCACGGGCTAGTGAGCAGTACTTC,CASTPPSRASEQYF,NA,TRBJ2-7,NA,TRBV11-2
TGTGCCAGCAGCCGTGGGACAGGGCAAGAGACCCAGTACTTC,CASSRGTGQETQYF,many,TRBJ2-5,TRBD1,TRBV14
TGTGTCACCAGTGATCTCGGAAAAGAGACCCAGTACTTC,CVTSDLGKETQYF,NA,TRBJ2-5,NA,TRBV24-1
TGTGCCAGCAGCTCGGGAGGCTTGAATGAGCAGTTCTTC,CASSSGGLNEQFF,few,TRBJ2-1,TRBD2,TRBV7-9
TGTGCCAGCAGAAATGAGGTGTGGACGGCCTCCTACAATGAGCAGTTCTTC,CASRNEVWTASYNEQFF,many,TRBJ2-1,NA,TRBV12-3/TRBV12-4
TGTGCCAGCAGCTTAGGTACCGGGGACCGCGAGTACTTC,CASSLGTGDREYF,NA,TRBJ2-5,NA,TRBV11-2
TGTGCCTGCAGTGGCCCAGGGGGCTCCTCCTACGAGCAGTACTTC,CACSGPGGSSYEQYF,few,TRBJ2-7,TRBD1,TRBV6-1
TGCGCCAGCAGCCAACGACAGACCCGAACCACCGGGGAGCCGTTTTTT,CASSQRQTRTTGEPFF,NA,TRBJ2-2,NA,TRBV5-1
TGTGCCAGCAGCCGACAGACTAGCGGGAGCGAGACCCAGTACTTC,CASSRQTSGSETQYF,many,TRBJ2-5,TRBD2,TRBV6-5
TGTGCCAGCAGCGTAGAAACAGGAAGCAATTCACCCCCCCACTTT,CASSVETGSNSPPHF,NA,TRBJ1-6,NA,TRBV11-2
TGTGCCAGCACCAGGACCGGCGCGACACCCACCGGGGAGCTGTTTTTT,CASTRTGATPTGELFF,NA,TRBJ2-2,NA,TRBV5-5
TGCGCCAGCAGCACCGGGACTAGCGGCCGCACAGATACGCAGTATTTT,CASSTGTSGRTDTQYF,NA,TRBJ2-3,TRBD2,TRBV5-1
TGTGCCAGCAGCTTGTCCAGCGGGAGAGTCACAGATACGCAGTATTTT,CASSLSSGRVTDTQYF,NA,TRBJ2-3,TRBD2,TRBV7-2
TGTGCCAGCTCACAGGGGACCGGGGATACGCAGTATTTT,CASSQGTGDTQYF,few,TRBJ2-3,NA,TRBV18
TGTGCCAGTAGTTTAGGACATGCTTCACCCCTCCACTTT,CASSLGHASPLHF,NA,TRBJ1-6,NA,TRBV12-3/TRBV12-4
TGTGCCACCAGTGATGGTGACAATAACAATGAGCAGTTCTTC,CATSDGDNNNEQFF,NA,TRBJ2-1,NA,TRBV24-1
TGCAGCGTTGGCTCCGGGACAGGGGCATTGGAGACACAGTACTTC,CSVGSGTGALETQYF,NA,TRBJ2-5,TRBD1,TRBV29-1
TGCAATGTTGACGGTGGAGGCACAGATACGCAGTATTTT,CNVDGGGTDTQYF,NA,TRBJ2-3,NA,TRBV29-1
TGTGCCAGCCCCCCATCGGGAGTGCATCCTGACTATGGCTACACCTTC,CASPPSGVHPDYGYTF,NA,TRBJ1-2,NA,TRBV2
TGCAGTGTTGTCGGGACCCATAAGCAGTTCTTC,CSVVGTHKQFF,NA,TRBJ2-1,NA,TRBV29-1
TGTGCCAGCAGCTTAGAAGTGGCCTACAATGGGCGGTTCTTC,CASSLEVAYNGRFF,NA,TRBJ2-1,NA,TRBV11-2
TGTGCCAGCAACCGGGACAGTTTGTCCGAGCAGTACTTC,CASNRDSLSEQYF,once,TRBJ2-7,TRBD1,TRBV7-9
TGCGCCAGCAGCTTATCGAGCTCCTACGATGAGCAGTTCTTC,CASSLSSSYDEQFF,NA,TRBJ2-1,NA,TRBV5-1
TGTGCCAGCAGTTACTCCCCAAGGAGCAGGAGAAGAGAGACCCAGTATTTC,CASSYSPRSRRRETQYF,NA,TRBJ2-5,NA,TRBV6-2/TRBV6-3
TGTGCCAGCAGTGAAATGCCCCCGGGTAGCTCTGGGGCCAACGTCCTGACATTC,CASSEMPPGSSGANVLTF,NA,TRBJ2-6,NA,TRBV6-1
TGCGCCAGCAGTTCGATAGCAGCTGCCTGTGGTGAGCAGTTCTTC,CASSSIAAACGEQFF,NA,TRBJ2-1,NA,TRBV10-2
TGTGCCAGCAACCTTAACCAGGCGGAGACCCAGTACTTC,CASNLNQAETQYF,few,TRBJ2-5,NA,TRBV7-9
TGTGCCATCAGCTTAGCGGGGACTAGCAGGAGTACAGATACGCAGTATTTT,CAISLAGTSRSTDTQYF,NA,TRBJ2-3,TRBD2,TRBV7-9
TGCTCCAGCAGACGTCAGGCGGGAGGGGAGACCCAGTACTTC,CSSRRQAGGETQYF,NA,TRBJ2-5,TRBD2,TRBV4-1
TGTGCCAGCAGCCAAGATGCGCGGAGGCATATTCAGCCCCAGCATTTT,CASSQDARRHIQPQHF,NA,TRBJ1-5,NA,TRBV4-2
TGTGCCAGCAGCACAGGTCCCCTAGCGGGGCAGTTCTTC,CASSTGPLAGQFF,NA,TRBJ2-1,TRBD2,TRBV7-2
TGCGCCAGCAGCCCTCATCAACGGACCCAGTGCTTC,CASSPHQRTQCF,NA,TRBJ2-5,NA,TRBV11-2
TGTGCCAGCAGTTATTCAACAGTGGGGAGAGAGTACTATGGTTACACCTTC,CASSYSTVGREYYGYTF,NA,TRBJ1-2,NA,TRBV6-5
TGCAGCGTCCCCCCCGGGGACAGGGCGGGTGGTTACGCCTTC,CSVPPGDRAGGYAF,NA,TRBJ1-2,TRBD1,TRBV29-1
TGTGCCAGCAGCCTCGGTTCGGGTCTAGCGGGACTGTGCGAGCAGTACTTC,CASSLGSGLAGLCEQYF,NA,TRBJ2-7,TRBD2,TRBV4-2
TGTGTCAGCAGGAGGAGGTTCGGGTACCTAGAGACCCAGTACTTC,CVSRRRFGYLETQYF,NA,TRBJ2-5,NA,TRBV6-5
TGTGCCAGCAGCTTGGGACCGGACCGGGTAAATGAGCAGTTCTTC,CASSLGPDRVNEQFF,many,TRBJ2-1,NA,TRBV5-4
NA,CTASRDNYGCTF,NA,TRBJ1-2,NA,TRBV29-1